This T cell receptor beta chain is drawn from a study of tumor and adjacent non-tumor tissue in lung cancer. Study-level findings and limits: Compared with tumor, normal lung showed significantly lower TCR diversity.

This sample's RNA came from whole unsorted tissue. This non-tumor lung sample came from over 3 cm beyond the tumor edge. Points on this clonotype: The antigen remains unidentified. A single base separates this from a much larger clone, so it may be a read error.

TCRbeta libraries were built with three rounds of nested PCR, modified from ARM-PCR. TCRdb independently ran MiXCR on the multiplex PCR reads; one entry per CDR3 protein. The repertoire has 80,000 to 100,000 distinct CDR3 sequences, more than 80% of them found once; the top ten carry 30%. This CDR3 is 11 amino acids long. Germline V CDR1 and CDR2: SEHNR, FQNEAQ (reference sequence). The chain is built from TRBV7-9 and TRBJ1-4; D is uncertain. The sample comprised distant non-tumor lung tissue. The sequence derives from a man in his sixties with small cell lung cancer. The CDR3 loop is CASSRTQKLIF. The CDR3 nucleotides read TGTGCCAGCAGCCGAACTCAAAAACTGATTTTT.